Given below is one T cell receptor beta chain in context. This sample was included in a study of shared clonotypes between healthy human individuals. CDR1 is SGHRS and CDR2 is YFSETQ in the germline V gene. Trimming left V 5 bases short and J 3 bases short, with 17 bases between. The CDR3 has 15 amino acids. Repertoires were generated with immunoSEQ multiplex PCR, while TCRdb's copy carries only in-frame clones and drops some. The data show about 1.5 million clones, with 95% to 99% seen just once and 0.4% to 0.45% held by the top ten. The rearrangement joins TRBV5-1 to TRBJ1-2; maybe TRBD1 (6 bases). This sequence originates from a man aged 30 to 39 in good health. Sequencing input: naive CD4+ T cells sorted from blood. Noted subset: CD45RA+ positively selected. The CDR3 spells CASSSGTTADYGYTF. The CDR3 nucleotides are TGCGCCAGCAGTTCCGGGACAACCGCCGACTATGGCTACACCTTC.